Described below is a single T cell receptor beta chain sequence and its context. Antigen: not known. This entry is derived from a study of a mutant IDH1 vaccine in newly diagnosed glioma. As for the study in general: Patients under treatment included approximately 60% males and roughly 40% females and had a mean age of approximately 44 years. Radiotherapy, temozolomide, or both had been given previously, and both were given to most.

Sequencing was performed with immunoSEQ multiplex PCR; in TCRdb, only in-frame clones are kept and a portion is missing. The data hold approximately 100,000 clones, with over 85% observed a single time. Time point of the sample: week 47, end of study. In every dose of vaccine, 300 ug of mutant IDH1 20-mer peptide was given alongside topical imiquimod. From germline, CDR1 is LGHNT and CDR2 FRNRAP. This CDR3 contains 13 residues. V shed 2 bases and J shed 5 bases, with 9 bases lying between them. This TCR was recovered from a woman between 45 and 65 years old with glioma. The chain links TRBV12-5 to TRBJ1-1; D remains unclear. The specimen was PBMCs, collected from a glioma patient whose treatment included an IDH1 peptide vaccine. The CDR3 DNA reads as TGTGCTAGTGGTTTGATGGGAGGAACTGAAGCTTTCTTT. This codes for CASGLMGGTEAFF.